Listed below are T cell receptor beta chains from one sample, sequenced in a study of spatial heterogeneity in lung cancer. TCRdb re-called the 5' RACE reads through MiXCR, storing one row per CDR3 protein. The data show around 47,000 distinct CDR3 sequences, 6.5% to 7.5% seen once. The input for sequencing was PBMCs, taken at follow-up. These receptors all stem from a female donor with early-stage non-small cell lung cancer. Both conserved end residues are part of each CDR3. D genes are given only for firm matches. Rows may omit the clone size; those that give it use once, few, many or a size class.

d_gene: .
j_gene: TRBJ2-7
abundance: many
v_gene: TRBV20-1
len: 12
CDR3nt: TGCAGTGCCTCGGACTTTTCCTACGAGCAGTACTTC
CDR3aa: CSASDFSYEQYF

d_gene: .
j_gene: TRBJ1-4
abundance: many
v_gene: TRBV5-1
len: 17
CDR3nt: TGCGCCAGCAGCTTGGGCGGGAGGATGGCAACTAATGAAAAACTGTTTTTT
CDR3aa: CASSLGGRMATNEKLFF

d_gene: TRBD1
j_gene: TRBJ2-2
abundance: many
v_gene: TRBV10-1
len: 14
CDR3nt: TGCGCCAGCAGTGATAGGGGGCTCACCGGGGAGCTGTTTTTT
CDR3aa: CASSDRGLTGELFF

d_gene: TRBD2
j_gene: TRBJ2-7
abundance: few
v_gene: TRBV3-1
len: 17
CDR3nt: TGTGCCAGCAGCCAGCAGACTAGCGGGGCACCATGGTACGAGCAGTACTTC
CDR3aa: CASSQQTSGAPWYEQYF

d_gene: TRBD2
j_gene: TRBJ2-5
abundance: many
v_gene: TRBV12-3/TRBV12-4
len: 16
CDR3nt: TGTGCCAGCAGCCCAACCCGGGGACTAGCGGAAGAGACCCAGTACTTC
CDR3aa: CASSPTRGLAEETQYF

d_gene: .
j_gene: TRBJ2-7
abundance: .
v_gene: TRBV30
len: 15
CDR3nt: TGTGCCTGGAGTACCCCGGGGGTCCGCCACTACGAGCAGTACTTC
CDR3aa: CAWSTPGVRHYEQYF

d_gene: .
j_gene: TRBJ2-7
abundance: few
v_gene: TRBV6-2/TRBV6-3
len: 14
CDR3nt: TGTGCCAGCAAAGGAGCTAGCCGTTCCTACGAGCAGTACTTC
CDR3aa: CASKGASRSYEQYF

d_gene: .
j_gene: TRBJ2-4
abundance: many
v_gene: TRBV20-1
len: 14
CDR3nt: TGCAGTGCTAGACCTGGACAGCTAAAAAACATTCAGTACTTC
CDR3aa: CSARPGQLKNIQYF

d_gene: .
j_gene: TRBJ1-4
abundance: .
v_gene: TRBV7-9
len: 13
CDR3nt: TGTGCCAGCAGCTTAGACGGGGGTGGAAAACTGTTTTTT
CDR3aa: CASSLDGGGKLFF

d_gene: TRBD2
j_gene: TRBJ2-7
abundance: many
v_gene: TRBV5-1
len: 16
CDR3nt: TGCGCCAGCAGCTTGACTAGCGGGGGTACATCGGGGGAGCAGTACTTC
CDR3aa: CASSLTSGGTSGEQYF

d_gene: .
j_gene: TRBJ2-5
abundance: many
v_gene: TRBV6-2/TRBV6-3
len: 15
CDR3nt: TGTGCCAGCAGTTACCCGGCACTTGAGGCGGGGACCCAGTACTTC
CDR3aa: CASSYPALEAGTQYF

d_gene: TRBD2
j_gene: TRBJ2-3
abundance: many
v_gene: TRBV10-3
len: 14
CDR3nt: TGTGCCATCAGTGAAAGCGGGGGAACAGATACGCAGTATTTT
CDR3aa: CAISESGGTDTQYF

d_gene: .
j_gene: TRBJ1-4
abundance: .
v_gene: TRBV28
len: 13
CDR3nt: TGTGCCAGCAGGAGGGCGCTCAATGAAAAACTGTTTTTT
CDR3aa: CASRRALNEKLFF

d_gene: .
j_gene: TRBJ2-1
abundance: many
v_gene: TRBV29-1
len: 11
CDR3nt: TGCAGCGTTGATAGGGGGAACGAGCAGTTCTTC
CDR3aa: CSVDRGNEQFF

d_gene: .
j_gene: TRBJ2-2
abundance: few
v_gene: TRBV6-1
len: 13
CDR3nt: TGTGCCAGCAGACCCACAGGGACCGGGGAGCTGTTTTTT
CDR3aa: CASRPTGTGELFF

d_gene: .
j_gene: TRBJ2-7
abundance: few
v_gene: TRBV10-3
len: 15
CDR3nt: TGTGCCATCACCCCGAATGGGGGAAGGGGCTACGAGCAGTACTTC
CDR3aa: CAITPNGGRGYEQYF